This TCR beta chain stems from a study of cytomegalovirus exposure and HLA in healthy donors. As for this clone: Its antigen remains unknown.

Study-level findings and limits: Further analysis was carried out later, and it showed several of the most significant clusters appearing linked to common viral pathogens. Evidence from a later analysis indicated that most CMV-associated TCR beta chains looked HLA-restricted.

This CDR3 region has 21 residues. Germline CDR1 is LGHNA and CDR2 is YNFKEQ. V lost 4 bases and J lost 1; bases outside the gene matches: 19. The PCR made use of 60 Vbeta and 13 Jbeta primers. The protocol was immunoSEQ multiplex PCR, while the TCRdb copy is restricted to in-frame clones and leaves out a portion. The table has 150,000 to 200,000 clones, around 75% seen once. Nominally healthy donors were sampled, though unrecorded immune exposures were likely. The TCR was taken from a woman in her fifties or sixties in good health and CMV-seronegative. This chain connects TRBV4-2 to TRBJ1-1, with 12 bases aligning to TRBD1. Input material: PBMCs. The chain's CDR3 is CASSPAGDRGPFISRNTEAFF. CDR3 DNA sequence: TGTGCCAGCAGCCCGGCGGGGGACAGGGGGCCCTTCATAAGTCGGAACACTGAAGCTTTCTTT.